Listed below are T cell receptor beta chains from one sample, sequenced in a study of blood T cells in healthy people across ages. TCRdb passed the 5' RACE reads through MiXCR, listing each CDR3 protein once. Among approximately 1.5 million distinct CDR3 sequences listed, approximately 32% were seen once. Source material: blood. These receptors were obtained from a woman aged 30 to 39 in good health. The CDR3 runs from the conserved cysteine through the conserved F or W. A D gene is named only where the DNA matches it firmly. The size of a clone is reported for some rows only, either as once, few or many, or as a class for expanded clones.

v_gene: TRBV5-1
d_gene: -
abundance: -
j_gene: TRBJ2-4
CDR3aa: CASSLDQGIQYF
CDR3nt: TGCGCCAGCAGCTTGGACCAGGGGATTCAGTACTTC

v_gene: TRBV6-6
d_gene: -
abundance: many
j_gene: TRBJ2-7
CDR3aa: CASSPDKLKQYF
CDR3nt: TGTGCCAGCAGTCCCGATAAGCTCAAGCAGTACTTC

v_gene: TRBV4-1
d_gene: TRBD2
abundance: -
j_gene: TRBJ2-3
CDR3aa: CASSPAPGLTSTGTQYF
CDR3nt: TGCGCCAGCAGTCCTGCCCCGGGACTGACTAGCACAGGTACGCAGTATTTT

v_gene: TRBV4-1
d_gene: -
abundance: once
j_gene: TRBJ1-5
CDR3aa: CTSSQGRNRPQHF
CDR3nt: TGCACCAGCAGCCAAGGGCGGAATCGGCCCCAGCATTTT

v_gene: TRBV28
d_gene: -
abundance: -
j_gene: TRBJ2-5
CDR3aa: CVSSITGNQETQYF
CDR3nt: TGTGTCAGCAGCATTACAGGGAACCAAGAGACCCAGTACTTC

v_gene: TRBV7-2
d_gene: -
abundance: few
j_gene: TRBJ1-4
CDR3aa: CASSLVWGAGEKLFF
CDR3nt: TGTGCCAGCAGCTTAGTATGGGGGGCCGGGGAAAAACTGTTTTTT

v_gene: TRBV6-1
d_gene: -
abundance: few
j_gene: TRBJ2-5
CDR3aa: CASSEARSAAIETQYF
CDR3nt: TGTGCCAGCAGTGAAGCGCGGAGCGCGGCGATCGAGACCCAGTACTTC

v_gene: TRBV20-1
d_gene: TRBD1
abundance: -
j_gene: TRBJ2-1
CDR3aa: CSAISVDRSANEQFF
CDR3nt: TGCAGTGCCATATCCGTGGACAGGTCGGCAAATGAGCAGTTCTTC

v_gene: TRBV7-2
d_gene: TRBD2
abundance: -
j_gene: TRBJ2-1
CDR3aa: CASSLASRGGLGEQFF
CDR3nt: TGTGCCAGCAGCTTAGCCTCGCGGGGGGGCTTGGGTGAGCAGTTCTTC

v_gene: TRBV10-3
d_gene: -
abundance: -
j_gene: TRBJ2-3
CDR3aa: CATRMAGTDTQYF
CDR3nt: TGTGCCACCCGAATGGCCGGCACAGATACGCAGTATTTT

v_gene: TRBV15
d_gene: -
abundance: -
j_gene: TRBJ1-5
CDR3aa: CATSSEGLSQPQHF
CDR3nt: TGTGCCACCAGCAGCGAAGGTCTTTCTCAGCCCCAGCATTTT

v_gene: TRBV6-2/TRBV6-3
d_gene: -
abundance: few
j_gene: TRBJ1-4
CDR3aa: CASSMTTNEKLFF
CDR3nt: TGTGCCAGCAGTATGACAACTAATGAAAAACTGTTTTTT

v_gene: TRBV20-1
d_gene: -
abundance: few
j_gene: TRBJ2-5
CDR3aa: CSASKDYPQETQYF
CDR3nt: TGCAGTGCTAGTAAGGACTATCCTCAAGAGACCCAGTACTTC

v_gene: TRBV20-1
d_gene: TRBD2
abundance: many
j_gene: TRBJ2-3
CDR3aa: CSAQTSEGTDTQYF
CDR3nt: TGCAGTGCCCAGACTAGCGAAGGCACAGATACGCAGTATTTT

v_gene: TRBV6-6
d_gene: -
abundance: -
j_gene: TRBJ2-1
CDR3aa: CASRATGGWDNEQFF
CDR3nt: TGTGCCAGCAGAGCCACGGGGGGCTGGGACAATGAGCAGTTCTTC

v_gene: TRBV3-1
d_gene: -
abundance: -
j_gene: TRBJ2-3
CDR3aa: CASSGGLGTDTQYF
CDR3nt: TGTGCCAGCAGCGGGGGGTTGGGAACAGATACGCAGTATTTT

v_gene: TRBV12-3/TRBV12-4
d_gene: -
abundance: -
j_gene: TRBJ1-1
CDR3aa: CASSFGGANTEAFF
CDR3nt: TGTGCCAGCAGTTTTGGCGGGGCGAACACTGAAGCTTTCTTT

v_gene: TRBV20-1
d_gene: -
abundance: few
j_gene: TRBJ1-5
CDR3aa: CSARRGASGNQPQHF
CDR3nt: TGCAGTGCTCGACGGGGCGCGTCGGGCAATCAGCCCCAGCATTTT

v_gene: TRBV10-3
d_gene: -
abundance: many
j_gene: TRBJ2-1
CDR3aa: CAISESNVVNEQFF
CDR3nt: TGTGCCATCAGTGAGTCGAATGTAGTAAATGAGCAGTTCTTC

v_gene: TRBV4-2
d_gene: TRBD1
abundance: -
j_gene: TRBJ1-6
CDR3aa: CASGQAGQVGHNSPLHF
CDR3nt: TGTGCCAGCGGCCAAGCAGGACAGGTGGGGCACAATTCACCCCTCCACTTT

v_gene: TRBV7-6
d_gene: -
abundance: -
j_gene: TRBJ1-2
CDR3aa: CASSPPRVDGYTF
CDR3nt: TGTGCCAGCAGCCCGCCCCGAGTGGATGGCTACACCTTC

v_gene: TRBV20-1
d_gene: -
abundance: once
j_gene: TRBJ1-5
CDR3aa: CSTGGGDGTGQPQHF
CDR3nt: TGCAGTACTGGGGGCGGAGATGGCACAGGTCAGCCCCAGCATTTT

v_gene: TRBV3-1
d_gene: TRBD2
abundance: few
j_gene: TRBJ2-1
CDR3aa: CASSQEGRLAGDNEQFF
CDR3nt: TGTGCCAGCAGCCAAGAGGGTAGACTAGCGGGAGACAATGAGCAGTTCTTC

v_gene: TRBV18
d_gene: -
abundance: -
j_gene: TRBJ2-7
CDR3aa: CASSPTGRTCEQYF
CDR3nt: TGTGCCAGCTCACCTACCGGACGGACCTGCGAGCAGTACTTC

v_gene: TRBV15
d_gene: -
abundance: -
j_gene: TRBJ1-1
CDR3aa: CATSTPRAGGNTEAFF
CDR3nt: TGTGCCACCAGCACCCCTAGGGCGGGGGGAAACACTGAAGCTTTCTTT

v_gene: TRBV12-5
d_gene: -
abundance: -
j_gene: TRBJ2-2
CDR3aa: CASAPRQNTGELFF
CDR3nt: TGTGCTAGTGCCCCGAGGCAGAACACCGGGGAGCTGTTTTTT

v_gene: TRBV6-1
d_gene: TRBD1
abundance: -
j_gene: TRBJ1-2
CDR3aa: CASREFAGTGAFYGYTF
CDR3nt: TGTGCCAGCAGGGAATTCGCCGGGACAGGGGCTTTCTATGGCTACACCTTC

v_gene: TRBV29-1
d_gene: TRBD2
abundance: few
j_gene: TRBJ2-1
CDR3aa: CSVEGDRTSGRVRNEQFF
CDR3nt: TGCAGCGTTGAAGGGGATCGGACTAGCGGGAGGGTTCGGAATGAGCAGTTCTTC

v_gene: TRBV5-5
d_gene: TRBD1
abundance: -
j_gene: TRBJ2-7
CDR3aa: CASSALEGQGTYEQYF
CDR3nt: TGTGCCAGCAGCGCCCTAGAGGGACAGGGAACCTACGAGCAGTACTTC

v_gene: TRBV12-3/TRBV12-4
d_gene: -
abundance: -
j_gene: TRBJ1-5
CDR3aa: CASSFRGFNQPQHF
CDR3nt: TGTGCCAGCAGTTTCAGGGGTTTCAATCAGCCCCAGCATTTT

v_gene: TRBV10-2
d_gene: TRBD2
abundance: few
j_gene: TRBJ2-6
CDR3aa: CASTERGSDYSGANVLTF
CDR3nt: TGCGCCAGCACCGAGCGGGGGTCCGACTACTCTGGGGCCAACGTCCTGACTTTC

v_gene: TRBV25-1
d_gene: -
abundance: many
j_gene: TRBJ2-3
CDR3aa: CASSNTDTQYF
CDR3nt: TGTGCCAGCAGCAACACAGATACGCAGTATTTT

v_gene: TRBV2
d_gene: -
abundance: -
j_gene: TRBJ1-2
CDR3aa: CACSEADIRSETYGYTF
CDR3nt: TGTGCCTGCAGTGAAGCTGATATACGTTCGGAGACCTATGGCTACACCTTC

v_gene: TRBV5-1
d_gene: TRBD1
abundance: -
j_gene: TRBJ2-1
CDR3aa: CASSLLGTGEINEQFF
CDR3nt: TGCGCCAGCAGCTTGTTGGGGACAGGGGAGATCAATGAGCAGTTCTTC

v_gene: TRBV5-5
d_gene: -
abundance: few
j_gene: TRBJ2-7
CDR3aa: CASSWGVQGVRGYEQYF
CDR3nt: TGTGCCAGCAGCTGGGGGGTACAGGGCGTTAGGGGATACGAGCAGTACTTC

v_gene: TRBV5-1
d_gene: -
abundance: -
j_gene: TRBJ2-7
CDR3aa: CASSSNHGTGTLGTYEQYF
CDR3nt: TGCGCCAGCAGCTCGAACCACGGAACCGGGACCCTTGGGACCTACGAGCAGTACTTC

v_gene: TRBV5-1
d_gene: -
abundance: -
j_gene: TRBJ2-3
CDR3aa: CASSFLAPQGDMQYF
CDR3nt: TGCGCCAGCAGCTTTTTAGCGCCCCAGGGAGATATGCAGTATTTT

v_gene: TRBV29-1
d_gene: -
abundance: -
j_gene: TRBJ2-1
CDR3aa: CSLYGSSYNEQFF
CDR3nt: TGCAGCCTGTACGGGAGCTCCTACAATGAGCAGTTCTTC

v_gene: TRBV9
d_gene: -
abundance: -
j_gene: TRBJ1-2
CDR3aa: CASTGRVGGAAYGYTF
CDR3nt: TGTGCCAGCACCGGGCGGGTAGGGGGAGCTGCCTATGGCTACACCTTC

v_gene: TRBV12-3/TRBV12-4
d_gene: TRBD2
abundance: -
j_gene: TRBJ2-1
CDR3aa: CASSSWLAGGRSYNEQFF
CDR3nt: TGTGCCAGCAGTTCTTGGTTGGCGGGAGGTCGGTCCTACAATGAGCAGTTCTTC

v_gene: TRBV29-1
d_gene: -
abundance: many
j_gene: TRBJ2-7
CDR3aa: CSVGVSGSYEQYF
CDR3nt: TGCAGCGTTGGTGTGTCAGGCTCCTACGAGCAGTACTTC

v_gene: TRBV12-3/TRBV12-4
d_gene: TRBD1
abundance: -
j_gene: TRBJ2-7
CDR3aa: CASSFKGATNEQYF
CDR3nt: TGTGCCAGCAGTTTTAAGGGGGCGACCAACGAGCAGTACTTC

v_gene: TRBV7-9
d_gene: TRBD1
abundance: -
j_gene: TRBJ1-1
CDR3aa: CASSLGTGGDTSDTEAFF
CDR3nt: TGTGCCAGCAGCTTAGGGACAGGGGGCGACACCTCGGACACTGAAGCTTTCTTT

v_gene: TRBV29-1
d_gene: -
abundance: few
j_gene: TRBJ2-7
CDR3aa: CSVSDTLVGEQYF
CDR3nt: TGCAGCGTCTCAGACACTCTCGTGGGCGAGCAGTACTTC

v_gene: TRBV7-3
d_gene: -
abundance: -
j_gene: TRBJ2-1
CDR3aa: CASSLGDRKQFF
CDR3nt: TGTGCCAGCAGCTTAGGCGACAGGAAGCAGTTCTTC

v_gene: TRBV5-1
d_gene: -
abundance: few
j_gene: TRBJ1-4
CDR3aa: CASSDGGGEKLFF
CDR3nt: TGCGCCAGCAGTGACGGCGGTGGAGAAAAACTGTTTTTT

v_gene: TRBV7-2
d_gene: -
abundance: many
j_gene: TRBJ1-6
CDR3aa: CASSLSGGNSPLHF
CDR3nt: TGTGCCAGCAGCTTATCAGGAGGGAATTCACCCCTCCACTTT

v_gene: TRBV7-3
d_gene: TRBD2
abundance: few
j_gene: TRBJ2-3
CDR3aa: CASSFRGRPGDTQYF
CDR3nt: TGTGCCAGCAGCTTCCGCGGGAGGCCAGGAGATACGCAGTATTTT

v_gene: TRBV9
d_gene: -
abundance: few
j_gene: TRBJ1-1
CDR3aa: CASSVDGTLNTEAFF
CDR3nt: TGTGCCAGCAGCGTAGATGGGACATTGAACACTGAAGCTTTCTTT

v_gene: TRBV20-1
d_gene: TRBD2
abundance: few
j_gene: TRBJ2-3
CDR3aa: CSASNDAGGGLDTQYF
CDR3nt: TGCAGTGCTAGTAACGATGCGGGGGGAGGTTTAGATACGCAGTATTTT

v_gene: TRBV7-8
d_gene: -
abundance: -
j_gene: TRBJ2-5
CDR3aa: CASSLASLGNEQYF
CDR3nt: TGTGCCAGCAGCTTAGCCTCCCTCGGAAATGAGCAGTACTTC

v_gene: TRBV10-3
d_gene: TRBD2
abundance: -
j_gene: TRBJ2-4
CDR3aa: CAISESGTSGGLAKNIQYF
CDR3nt: TGTGCCATCAGTGAGTCGGGGACTAGCGGAGGTCTAGCCAAAAACATTCAGTACTTC

v_gene: TRBV20-1
d_gene: TRBD2
abundance: -
j_gene: TRBJ2-3
CDR3aa: CSAPPSTSRIADTQYF
CDR3nt: TGCAGTGCTCCCCCCTCGACTAGCAGGATTGCAGATACGCAGTATTTT

v_gene: TRBV6-6
d_gene: TRBD1
abundance: -
j_gene: TRBJ2-3
CDR3aa: CVSSTGTGDTQYF
CDR3nt: TGTGTCAGCAGTACCGGGACAGGCGATACGCAGTATTTT

v_gene: TRBV6-1
d_gene: -
abundance: few
j_gene: TRBJ2-7
CDR3aa: CASSEVTVRYEQYF
CDR3nt: TGTGCCAGCAGTGAAGTAACCGTCCGCTACGAGCAGTACTTC

v_gene: TRBV5-1
d_gene: TRBD1
abundance: -
j_gene: TRBJ2-1
CDR3aa: CASSWGDRGIYNEQFF
CDR3nt: TGCGCCAGCAGCTGGGGAGACAGGGGGATCTACAATGAGCAGTTCTTC

v_gene: TRBV6-1
d_gene: TRBD2
abundance: -
j_gene: TRBJ2-1
CDR3aa: CASTTWTSGHNEQFF
CDR3nt: TGTGCCAGCACTACCTGGACTAGCGGGCACAATGAGCAGTTCTTC

v_gene: TRBV25-1
d_gene: -
abundance: few
j_gene: TRBJ2-7
CDR3aa: CASSAAIDARCYEQYF
CDR3nt: TGTGCCAGCAGTGCAGCAATAGATGCCAGATGCTACGAGCAGTACTTC

v_gene: TRBV20-1
d_gene: -
abundance: once
j_gene: TRBJ2-7
CDR3aa: CSARNYYLSHEQYF
CDR3nt: TGCAGTGCTAGAAACTATTACCTCTCCCACGAGCAGTACTTC